The entry that follows covers one TCR beta chain sequence. What it binds is unknown. This sample is drawn from a study of early T cells in non-severe SARS-CoV-2 infection. Study as a whole: Whole-blood bulk RNA, unsorted, was sequenced, and chains were unpaired. Study-level findings and limits: CD4 and private specificities were missed by VDJdb matching, which favored anti-spike CD8 responses.

TCRdb recomputed calls from the 5' RACE reads with MiXCR, one row per CDR3 protein. The table shows just over 60,000 distinct CDR3 sequences, with 7.5% to 10% occurring only once. The CDR3 consists of 15 residues. Per the germline V gene, CDR1 is SGHVS and CDR2 is FNYEAQ. V gave up 4 bases and J gave up 9 bases, with 19 bases separating them. Sequencing input: whole blood. The clonotype was recovered from an adult who was a healthcare worker with PCR-confirmed SARS-CoV-2 infection or an uninfected control (not recorded which). The V call is TRBV7-6, the J call TRBJ2-1; D tentatively reads TRBD1 or TRBD2 (5 bases each). CDR3 protein: CASSWARAGTPEQFF. The CDR3 region has the DNA TGTGCCAGCAGCTGGGCCAGGGCAGGGACCCCTGAGCAGTTCTTC.